A single sample is the source of the 16 T cell receptor beta chains below, sequenced in a study of T cell changes during pregnancy in multiple sclerosis. The data were produced by immunoSEQ multiplex PCR, yet TCRdb's version contains in-frame clones alone and is incomplete. Found here are 70,000 to 85,000 clones, just over 90% of them singletons; the top ten hold about 2.8%. The sequenced sample was peripheral blood, obtained before pregnancy. These receptor sequences come from a female donor with multiple sclerosis, enrolled in a pregnancy study.

The J gene is TRBJ1-1, the V gene TRBV19; the match to TRBD1 covers 11 bases. V dropped 5 bases and J dropped 5; count of bases not matched to a gene: 10. The CDR3 length is 16 residues. Germline V gene data show CDR1 as LNHDA and CDR2 as SQIVND (reference sequence). CDR3 sequence reads: CASSGTGGFRRTEAFF. The CDR3 DNA reads TGTGCCAGTAGTGGGACAGGGGGTTTTAGGAGGACTGAAGCTTTCTTT.

The chain recombines TRBV30 with TRBJ2-7; no definite D call. The CDR3 is 13 amino acids. V gave up 2 bases and J gave up 0 bases, with 8 bases separating them. Germline CDR1 is GTSNPN and CDR2 is SVGIG (reference sequence). The CDR3: CAWSHSNSYEQYF. The CDR3 nucleotides are TGTGCCTGGAGTCATTCAAACTCCTACGAGCAGTACTTC.

V and J are TRBV9 and TRBJ2-2; D ambiguous. Germline V gene lookup returns CDR1 SGDLS and CDR2 YYNGEE. Trimming cost V 4 bases and J 8 bases, with 9 bases left between them. CDR3 size: 12 residues. This CDR3 reads CASSSPRGELFF. CDR3 coding DNA: TGTGCCAGCAGCTCCCCCCGTGGGGAGCTGTTTTTT.

The chain employs TRBV18 and TRBJ2-5; 10 nucleotides agree with TRBD2. There are 18 residues in the CDR3. Germline CDR1 is KGHSH and CDR2 is LQKENI. V lost 3 bases, J lost 5 bases, and 15 bases stayed unmatched. The CDR3 here is CASSPVNIAGGVQETQYF. The DNA for the CDR3 is TGTGCCAGCTCACCGGTGAATATAGCGGGAGGTGTGCAGGAGACCCAGTACTTC.

This chain connects TRBV10-3 to TRBJ2-7; maybe TRBD2 (7 bases). The CDR3 covers 15 residues. Trimming left V 3 bases short and J 3 bases short, with 15 bases between. Germline-derived CDR1 and CDR2 are ENHRY and SYGVKD. The CDR3 DNA reads as TGTGCCATCAGTGATAAGGGGGAGGGCTACTACGAGCAGTACTTC. Encoded protein: CAISDKGEGYYEQYF.

The chain joins TRBV7-9 to TRBJ2-1, with TRBD1 identical over 11 bases. V was clipped by 6 bases and J by 8 bases; unmatched bases: 15. This CDR3 comprises 17 residues. Germline-derived CDR1 and CDR2 are SEHNR and FQNEAQ (reference sequence). CDR3 sequence reads: CASRRPLGTGGIDEQFF. The CDR3 DNA reads TGTGCCAGCAGGAGACCCCTTGGGACAGGGGGAATTGATGAGCAGTTCTTC.

This chain uses TRBV6-4 with TRBJ2-7; D is possibly TRBD2 (5 bases). The V gene lost 0 bases and the J gene lost 4 bases, with 13 bases spanning the gap. Per the germline V gene, CDR1 is MRHNA and CDR2 is SNTAGT. CDR3 length: 15 amino acids. The DNA of the CDR3 is TGTGCCAGCAGTGACTCGCCCTACGGACTGTACGAGCAGTACTTC. Protein product: CASSDSPYGLYEQYF.

This chain connects TRBV28 to TRBJ1-2; a weak D match, TRBD1 (5 bases). CDR3 length: 13 amino acids. The V end lost 10 bases, the J end lost 0 bases, and 12 bases lay between the germline ends. Germline values: CDR1 MDHEN, CDR2 SYDVKM. CDR3 protein: CATRQLTNYGYTF. The CDR3 nucleotides read TGTGCCACAAGACAGTTAACTAACTATGGCTACACCTTC.

V is TRBV2 and J is TRBJ1-4; weak D call: TRBD1 (6 bases). The CDR3 contains 14 residues. The V gene's germline CDR1 is SNHLY and CDR2 FYNNEI. The ends were cut back, 7 bases at V and 6 bases at J, with 15 bases in the middle. The CDR3 is CASTEQGYHEKLFF. CDR3 in DNA: TGTGCCAGCACCGAGCAGGGGTACCATGAAAAACTGTTTTTT.

The chain joins TRBV12-5 to TRBJ2-1; the D is unclear. V dropped 1 base and J dropped 10 bases, with 8 bases sitting between them. The germline CDR1 and CDR2 sequences are LGHNT and FRNRAP. The CDR3 is 12 residues long. The chain's CDR3 is CASGLGVVEQFF. CDR3 bases: TGTGCTAGTGGTTTGGGCGTGGTCGAGCAGTTCTTC. The whole variable domain, remainder taken from reference TRBV12-5 and TRBJ2-1, is DARVTQTPRHKVTEMGQEVTMRCQPILGHNTVFWYRQTMMQGLELLAYFRNRAPLDDSGMPKDRFSAEMPDATLATLKIQPSEPRDSAVYFCASGLGVVEQFFGPGTRLTVL.

This chain links TRBV5-1 with TRBJ1-3, with 8 bases matching TRBD1. The germline gives CDR1 SGHRS, CDR2 YFSETQ. This CDR3 contains 15 residues. Losses at the gene ends were 4 bases for V and 4 bases for J; bases not matched to a gene: 7. CDR3 DNA sequence: TGCGCCAGCAGCGGGACAGGAATGGACGGAAACACCATATATTTT. Translated, it gives CASSGTGMDGNTIYF.

V and J are TRBV19 and TRBJ2-1; D is unclear. Germline CDR1 and CDR2: LNHDA and SQIVND (reference sequence). Between the trimmed V and J ends, which lost 5 bases and 4 bases, there was a span of 9 bases. The CDR3 has 13 amino acids. For the CDR3, the DNA is TGTGCCAGTAGTGAGCACCTGTACAATGAGCAGTTCTTC. It specifies CASSEHLYNEQFF.

The rearrangement links TRBV11-2 to TRBJ1-2; perhaps TRBD1 as D (6 bases). Trimming stripped 5 bases from V and 7 bases from J, with 14 bases between. The CDR3 has 13 amino acids. Per the germline V gene, CDR1 is SGHAT and CDR2 is FQNNGV. CDR3 DNA: TGTGCCAGCAGCGCACACAGGGTGGGTGGCTACACCTTC. It encodes CASSAHRVGGYTF.

The rearrangement links TRBV19 to TRBJ1-2, with TRBD1 as a possible D gene (5 bases). The V and J ends lost 9 bases and 4 bases respectively, with 18 bases between them. This CDR3 is 14 amino acids long. Germline CDR1 and CDR2: LNHDA and SQIVND (reference sequence). The CDR3 region has the DNA TGTGCCAGCTCCTCTCGGGGGAACGGCTATGGCTACACCTTC. Translated: CASSSRGNGYGYTF. Variable domain in full (rest from reference TRBV19 and TRBJ1-2): DGGITQSPKYLFRKEGQNVTLSCEQNLNHDAMYWYRQDPGQGLRLIYYSQIVNDFQKGDIAEGYSVSREKKESFPLTVTSAQKNPTAFYLCASSSRGNGYGYTFGSGTRLTVV.

The genes are TRBV6-6 and TRBJ1-2, with TRBD1 matching over 7 bases. CDR3 length: 15 amino acids. The germline gives CDR1 MNHNY, CDR2 SVGAGI (reference sequence). Losses at the gene ends were 5 bases for V and 5 bases for J; bases not matched to a gene: 11. CDR3 sequence: CASSQVPTGKYGYTF. The DNA of the CDR3 is TGTGCCAGCAGTCAAGTCCCGACAGGGAAGTATGGCTACACCTTC.

J is TRBJ2-1 and V is TRBV28; 8 bases are shared with TRBD1. The CDR3 runs 14 residues. Germline trimming cut 5 bases from V and 6 bases from J; bases unmatched to any gene: 6. Germline-derived CDR1 and CDR2 are MDHEN and SYDVKM. Here the CDR3 reads CASSRTGILNEQFF. The CDR3 DNA follows: TGTGCCAGCAGTAGGACAGGGATCCTCAATGAGCAGTTCTTC. Filled out from reference TRBV28 and TRBJ2-1, the complete variable domain reads DVKVTQSSRYLVKRTGEKVFLECVQDMDHENMFWYRQDPGLGLRLIYFSYDVKMKEKGDIPEGYSVSREKKERFSLILESASTNQTSMYLCASSRTGILNEQFFGPGTRLTVL.